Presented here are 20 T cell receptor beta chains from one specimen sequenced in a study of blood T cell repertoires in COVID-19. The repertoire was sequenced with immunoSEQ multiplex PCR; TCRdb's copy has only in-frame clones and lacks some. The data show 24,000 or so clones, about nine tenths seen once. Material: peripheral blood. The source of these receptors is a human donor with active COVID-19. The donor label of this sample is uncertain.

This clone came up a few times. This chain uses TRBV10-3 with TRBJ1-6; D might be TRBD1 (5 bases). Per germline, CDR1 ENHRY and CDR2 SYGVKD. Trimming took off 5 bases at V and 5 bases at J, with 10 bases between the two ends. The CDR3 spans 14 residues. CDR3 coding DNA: TGTGCCATCAGTCAGGGTGGGGATAATTCACCCCTCCACTTT. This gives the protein CAISQGGDNSPLHF.

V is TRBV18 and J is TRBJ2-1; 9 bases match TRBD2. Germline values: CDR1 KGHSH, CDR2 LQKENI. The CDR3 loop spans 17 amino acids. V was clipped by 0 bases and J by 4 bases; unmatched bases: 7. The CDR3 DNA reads TGTGCCAGCTCACCACCGGTAGCGGGAGAGGGTTACAATGAGCAGTTCTTC. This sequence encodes CASSPPVAGEGYNEQFF.

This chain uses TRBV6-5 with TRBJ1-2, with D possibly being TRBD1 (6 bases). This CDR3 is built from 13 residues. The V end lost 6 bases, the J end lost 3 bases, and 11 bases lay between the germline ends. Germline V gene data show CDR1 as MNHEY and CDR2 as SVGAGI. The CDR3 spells CASRSDSYYGYTF. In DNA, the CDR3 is TGTGCCAGCAGATCGGACAGCTACTATGGCTACACCTTC.

The CDR3: CASRYSSGGSLGTDTQYF. The CDR3 coding sequence is TGTGCCAGCAGATATTCTAGCGGGGGCTCGCTGGGGACAGATACGCAGTATTTT. The chain is built from TRBV27 and TRBJ2-3, with 10 bases identical to TRBD2. The CDR3 runs to 18 residues. Germline values: CDR1 MNHEY, CDR2 SMNVEV (reference sequence). Unmatched junction bases numbered 15, after V lost 6 bases and J lost 3 bases.

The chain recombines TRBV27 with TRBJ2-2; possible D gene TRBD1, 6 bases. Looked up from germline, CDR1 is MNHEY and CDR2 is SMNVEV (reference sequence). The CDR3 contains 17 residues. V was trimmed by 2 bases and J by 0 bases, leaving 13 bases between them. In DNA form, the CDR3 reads TGTGCCAGCAGTTTAGCGACAGGTCGTACGAACACCGGGGAGCTGTTTTTT. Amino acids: CASSLATGRTNTGELFF.

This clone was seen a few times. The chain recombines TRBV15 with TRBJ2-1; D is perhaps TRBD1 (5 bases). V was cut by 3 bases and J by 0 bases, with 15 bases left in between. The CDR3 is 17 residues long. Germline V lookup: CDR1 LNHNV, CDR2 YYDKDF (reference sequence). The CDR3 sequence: CATSRRGDRSSYNEQFF. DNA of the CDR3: TGTGCCACCAGCAGGAGAGGAGACAGAAGCTCCTACAATGAGCAGTTCTTC.

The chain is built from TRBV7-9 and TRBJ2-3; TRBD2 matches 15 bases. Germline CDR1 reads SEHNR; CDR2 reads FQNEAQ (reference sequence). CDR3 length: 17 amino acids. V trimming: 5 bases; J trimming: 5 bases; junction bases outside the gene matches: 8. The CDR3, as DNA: TGTGCCAGCAGCCTGGGACTAGCGGGAGGTTGGGTAGATACGCAGTATTTT. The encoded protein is CASSLGLAGGWVDTQYF.

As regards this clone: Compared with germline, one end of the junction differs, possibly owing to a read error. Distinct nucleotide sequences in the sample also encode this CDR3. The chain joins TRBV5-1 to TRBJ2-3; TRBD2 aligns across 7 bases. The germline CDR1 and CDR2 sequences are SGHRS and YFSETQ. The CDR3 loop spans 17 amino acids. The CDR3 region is CASSLGASGTSTDTQYF. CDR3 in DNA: TGCGCCAGCAGCTTGGGGGCTAGCGGAACTAGCACAGATACACAGTATTTT.

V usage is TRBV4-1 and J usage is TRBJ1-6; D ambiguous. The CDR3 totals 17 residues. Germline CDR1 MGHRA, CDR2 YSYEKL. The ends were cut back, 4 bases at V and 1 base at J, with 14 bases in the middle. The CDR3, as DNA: TGCGCCAGCAGCCCCGGTCCTCCCCGATCCTATAATTCACCCCTCCACTTT. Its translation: CASSPGPPRSYNSPLHF.

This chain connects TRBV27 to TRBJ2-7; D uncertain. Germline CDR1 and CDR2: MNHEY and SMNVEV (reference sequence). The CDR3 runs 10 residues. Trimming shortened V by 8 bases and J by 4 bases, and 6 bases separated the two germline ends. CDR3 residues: CASPLYEQYF. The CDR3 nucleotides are TGTGCCAGCCCCCTTTACGAGCAGTACTTC.

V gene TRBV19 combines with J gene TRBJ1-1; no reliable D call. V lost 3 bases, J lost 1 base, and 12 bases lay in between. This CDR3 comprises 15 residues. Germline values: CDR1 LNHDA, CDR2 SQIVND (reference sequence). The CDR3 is CASSIFPGENTEAFF. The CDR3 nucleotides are TGTGCCAGTAGTATTTTTCCGGGAGAGAACACTGAAGCTTTCTTT.

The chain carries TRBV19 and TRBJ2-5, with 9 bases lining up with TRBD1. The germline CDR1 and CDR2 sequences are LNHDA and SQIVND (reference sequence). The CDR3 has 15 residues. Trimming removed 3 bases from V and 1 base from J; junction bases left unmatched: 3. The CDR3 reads CASSILTGGQETQYF. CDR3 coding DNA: TGTGCCAGTAGTATTTTGACAGGGGGCCAAGAGACCCAGTACTTC.

CDR3 residues: CASTIPTGNYEQYF. The CDR3 DNA follows: TGTGCCAGCACTATCCCGACAGGGAACTACGAGCAGTACTTC. The chain employs TRBV2 and TRBJ2-7, with 7 bases lining up with TRBD1. V trimming: 7 bases; J trimming: 3 bases; junction bases outside the gene matches: 9. The CDR3 spans 14 residues. Germline V gene data show CDR1 as SNHLY and CDR2 as FYNNEI.

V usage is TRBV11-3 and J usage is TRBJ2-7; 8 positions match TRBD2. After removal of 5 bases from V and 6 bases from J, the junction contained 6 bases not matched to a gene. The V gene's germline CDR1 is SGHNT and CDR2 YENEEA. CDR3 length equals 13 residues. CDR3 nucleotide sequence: TGTGCCAGCAGCCCAGGACTAGCACGCGAGCAGTACTTC. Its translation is CASSPGLAREQYF. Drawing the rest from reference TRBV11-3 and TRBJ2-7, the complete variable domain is EAGVVQSPRYKIIEKKQPVAFWCNPISGHNTLYWYLQNLGQGPELLIRYENEEAVDDSQLPKDRFSAERLKGVDSTLKIQPAELGDSAVYLCASSPGLAREQYFGPGTRLTVT.

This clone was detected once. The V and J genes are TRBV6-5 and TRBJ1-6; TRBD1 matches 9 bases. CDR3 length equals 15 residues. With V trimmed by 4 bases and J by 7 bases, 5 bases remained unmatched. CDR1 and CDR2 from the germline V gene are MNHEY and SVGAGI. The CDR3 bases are TGTGCCAGCAGTTCGGGGACAGGGTTGAATTCACCCCTCCACTTT. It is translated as CASSSGTGLNSPLHF.

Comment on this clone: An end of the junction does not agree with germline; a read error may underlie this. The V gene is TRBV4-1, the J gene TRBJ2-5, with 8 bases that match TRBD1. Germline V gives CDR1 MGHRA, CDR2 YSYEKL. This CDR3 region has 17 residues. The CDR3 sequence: CVSSQEVGRGLQETQYF. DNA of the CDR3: TGCGTCAGCAGCCAAGAGGTGGGCAGGGGGCTTCAAGAGACCCAGTACTTC.

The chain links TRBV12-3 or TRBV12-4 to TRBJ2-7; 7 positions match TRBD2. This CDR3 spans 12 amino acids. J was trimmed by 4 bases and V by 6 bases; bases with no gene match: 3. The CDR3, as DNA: TGTGCCAGCAGGGGGGGGGTTTACGAGCAGTACTTC. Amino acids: CASRGGVYEQYF.

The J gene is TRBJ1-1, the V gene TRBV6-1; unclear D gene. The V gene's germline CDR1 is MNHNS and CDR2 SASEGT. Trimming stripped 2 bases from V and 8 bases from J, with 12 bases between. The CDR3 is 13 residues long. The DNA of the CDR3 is TGTGCCAGCAGTGAAAACTTAGGGAGGGAAGCTTTCTTT. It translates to CASSENLGREAFF.

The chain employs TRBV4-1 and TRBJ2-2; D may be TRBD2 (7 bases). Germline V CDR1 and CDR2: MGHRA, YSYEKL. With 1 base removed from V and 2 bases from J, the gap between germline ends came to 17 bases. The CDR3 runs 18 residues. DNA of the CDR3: TGCGCCAGCAGCCAAGGTCCCGGGAGGACAGATAACACCGGGGAGCTGTTTTTT. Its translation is CASSQGPGRTDNTGELFF.

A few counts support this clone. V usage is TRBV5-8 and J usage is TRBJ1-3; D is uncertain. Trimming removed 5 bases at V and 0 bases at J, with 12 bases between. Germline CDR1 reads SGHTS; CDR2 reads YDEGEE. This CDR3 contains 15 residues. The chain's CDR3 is CASRRPGGSGNTIYF. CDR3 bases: TGTGCCAGCAGGCGTCCAGGAGGCTCTGGAAACACCATATATTTT. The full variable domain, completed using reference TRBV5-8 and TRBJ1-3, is EAGVTQSPTHLIKTRGQQATLRCSPISGHTSVYWYQQALGLGLQFLLWYDEGEERNRGNFPPRFSGRQFPNYSSELNVNALELEDSALYLCASRRPGGSGNTIYFGEGSWLTVV.